The clone carrying this TCR beta chain was seen a few times. Its cognate antigen is unknown. The PCR had 60 Vbeta and 13 Jbeta primers. Produced via immunoSEQ multiplex PCR; TCRdb's table is partial and in-frame only. The table lists 150,000 to 200,000 clones, 68% of them singletons. The sample comes from a study of cytomegalovirus exposure and HLA in healthy donors. The study's findings and limits: Later examination showed HLA-associated TCR beta chains had greater clonal expansion than equally common others. There was a cluster of highly shared sequence variants that was likely a sequencing artifact.

Germline V gene data show CDR1 as SEHNR and CDR2 as FQNEAQ (reference sequence). The CDR3 loop spans 15 amino acids. V shed 6 bases and J 2 bases; nucleotides not matched to a gene: 7. Sequenced input: PBMCs. The TCR originated in a man aged 45 to 65 in good health and CMV-seronegative. This rearrangement joins TRBV7-9 to TRBJ2-3; 8 bases fit TRBD1. The CDR3 spells CASSLTGDFTDTQYF. The CDR3 nucleotides read TGTGCCAGCAGTTTGACAGGGGATTTCACAGATACGCAGTATTTT.